The 23 T cell receptor beta chains given below trace back to one sample, sequenced in a study of T cells after posttransplantation cyclophosphamide. Cyclophosphamide on days +3 and +4 followed busulfan-fludarabine conditioning and a marrow graft. Assay used: immunoSEQ multiplex PCR; TCRdb lists only in-frame clones, some missing. This repertoire holds 10,000 to 13,000 clones, and none appear only once. Source: PBMCs, taken after allogeneic stem cell transplant with posttransplant cyclophosphamide. The receptors here all came from a female patient in her forties who received an allogeneic stem cell transplant from a related donor, was CMV-positive, and had no GVHD. Some T cells may be the graft donor's.

This clone was seen repeatedly, ten times or more. This chain connects TRBV30 to TRBJ1-5, with 7 bases fitting TRBD1. There are 13 residues in the CDR3. With 8 bases clipped from V and 7 bases from J, the junction kept 11 bases outside the gene matches. The germline gives CDR1 GTSNPN, CDR2 SVGIG (reference sequence). The CDR3 sequence is CAVDREVGQPQHF. The CDR3 region has the DNA TGTGCCGTAGACAGGGAGGTTGGCCAGCCCCAGCATTTT.

By proportion, this clone is medium-sized. This rearrangement joins TRBV18 to TRBJ2-7; D gene unclear. Germline CDR1 reads KGHSH; CDR2 reads LQKENI. The V end was cut by 3 bases, the J end by 0 bases, with 6 bases between. This CDR3 is built from 13 residues. In nucleotides, the CDR3 is TGTGCCAGCTCACCTATAGACTCCTACGAGCAGTACTTC. This codes for CASSPIDSYEQYF.

This clone was detected ten times or more. The genes are TRBV19 and TRBJ2-2, with D uncertain. The CDR3 contains 14 residues. V lost 3 bases to trimming and J lost 0 bases, with 5 bases between them. The germline V gene has CDR1 LNHDA and CDR2 SQIVND (reference sequence). The CDR3 bases are TGTGCCAGTAGTATCAGCGCGAACACCGGGGAGCTGTTTTTT. Translation: CASSISANTGELFF.

This rearrangement joins TRBV6-1 to TRBJ1-1; 9 bases are shared with TRBD1. The CDR3 is 14 amino acids. Losses at the gene ends were 6 bases for V and 3 bases for J; bases not matched to a gene: 5. Germline V CDR1 and CDR2: MNHNS, SASEGT. DNA of the CDR3: TGTGCCAGCAGCCATGACAGGGGGTACACTGAAGCTTTCTTT. The encoded protein is CASSHDRGYTEAFF.

This clone was detected ten times or more. The V gene is TRBV9, the J gene TRBJ2-2, with 8 bases aligning to TRBD2. CDR1 is SGDLS and CDR2 is YYNGEE in the germline V gene. CDR3 length equals 19 residues. V was pared by 0 bases and J by 2 bases, with 12 bases of the junction left unmatched. The CDR3 DNA reads TGTGCCAGCAGCGTAGTCCAGGGGTGGACTAGCCTCAACACCGGGGAGCTGTTTTTT. Translated, it gives CASSVVQGWTSLNTGELFF.

At least ten counts were recorded for this clone. The genes are TRBV2 and TRBJ2-7, with D possibly matching TRBD1 (6 bases). This CDR3 is built from 14 residues. Germline V gene sequence: CDR1 SNHLY, CDR2 FYNNEI. Trimming stripped 5 bases from V and 5 bases from J, with 16 bases between. CDR3 region: CASSPSSGEDEQYF. CDR3 sequence (DNA): TGTGCCAGCAGTCCCTCGTCAGGGGAAGACGAGCAGTACTTC.

This clone was detected a few times. CDR3 in DNA: TGCGCCAGCAGCTTGGAGGCGGCTAGAAATTCACCCCTCCACTTT. Its translation: CASSLEAARNSPLHF. The chain combines TRBV5-1 with TRBJ1-6; D is unclear. The germline gives CDR1 SGHRS, CDR2 YFSETQ. V was shortened by 0 bases and J by 7 bases, with 11 bases between the two germline ends. The length of the CDR3 is 15 residues.

This clone occurred many times. The genes are TRBV5-1 and TRBJ1-6; the D is unclear. CDR1 is SGHRS and CDR2 is YFSETQ in the germline V gene. The CDR3 runs to 16 residues. V was trimmed by 4 bases and J by 6 bases, leaving 17 bases between them. The CDR3 DNA sequence: TGCGCCAGCAGCAGGAACACCCCTGGGCTTAATTCACCCCTCCACTTT. Amino acids: CASSRNTPGLNSPLHF. The full variable domain, its missing parts supplied by reference TRBV5-1 and TRBJ1-6, is KAGVTQTPRYLIKTRGQQVTLSCSPISGHRSVSWYQQTPGQGLQFLFEYFSETQRNKGNFPGRFSGRQFSNSRSEMNVSTLELGDSALYLCASSRNTPGLNSPLHFGNGTRLTVT.

The table lists this clone with many counts. The chain employs TRBV4-1 and TRBJ1-2, with 9 positions matching TRBD1. The CDR3 consists of 16 residues. Per germline, CDR1 MGHRA and CDR2 YSYEKL. The ends lost 2 bases at V and 4 bases at J; junction bases unmatched: 8. The CDR3 protein is CASSQSTGGETYGYTF. The CDR3, as DNA: TGCGCCAGCAGCCAATCAACAGGGGGCGAGACCTATGGCTACACCTTC.

This clone appeared many times. The V gene is TRBV5-1, the J gene TRBJ2-7, with 13 bases identical to TRBD2. The CDR3 extends over 14 amino acids. Germline lookup yields CDR1 SGHRS and CDR2 YFSETQ. V was pared by 3 bases and J by 5 bases, with 2 bases of the junction left unmatched. The CDR3 DNA reads TGCGCCAGCAGCTGGACTAGCGGGAGCCACGAGCAGTACTTC. Encoded protein: CASSWTSGSHEQYF.

In its sample, this clone was seen many times. The chain joins TRBV10-3 to TRBJ2-2, with 9 positions matching TRBD2. The CDR3 loop spans 19 amino acids. Trimming took 5 bases from V and 3 from J; bases not matched to a gene: 16. Germline V gene sequence: CDR1 ENHRY, CDR2 SYGVKD. The CDR3 here is CAISTTFAAGGPDTGELFF. The CDR3, as DNA: TGTGCCATCAGTACCACCTTCGCGGCGGGAGGGCCTGACACCGGGGAGCTGTTTTTT.

At least ten counts were recorded for this clone. The gene calls are TRBV7-9 and TRBJ1-2; 9 nucleotides match TRBD1. V lost 6 bases, J lost 6 bases, and 5 bases stayed unmatched. This CDR3 has 13 amino acids. The germline V gene encodes CDR1 SEHNR and CDR2 FQNEAQ (reference sequence). Here the CDR3 DNA reads TGTGCCAGCAGACGACAGGGGGAGGATGGCTACACCTTC. It yields the protein CASRRQGEDGYTF.

This clone has ten or more counts. This chain links TRBV6-5 with TRBJ2-7, with D perhaps matching TRBD2 (5 bases). The CDR3 covers 14 residues. CDR1 and CDR2 (germline): MNHEY, SVGAGI. Trimming pared 0 bases from V and 3 bases from J, leaving 9 bases between. This CDR3 reads CASSYSTGNYEQYF. In DNA, the CDR3 is TGTGCCAGCAGTTACTCGACCGGGAACTACGAGCAGTACTTC.

This clone was seen many times. The chain carries TRBV5-1 and TRBJ2-1, with TRBD1 identical over 7 bases. Germline trimming cut 4 bases from V and 6 bases from J; bases unmatched to any gene: 7. Germline V gene data show CDR1 as SGHRS and CDR2 as YFSETQ. The CDR3 has 14 residues. CDR3 sequence reads: CASSPGQMVNEQFF. CDR3 bases: TGCGCCAGCAGCCCGGGACAGATGGTCAATGAGCAGTTCTTC. The full variable domain, rest sourced from reference TRBV5-1 and TRBJ2-1, is KAGVTQTPRYLIKTRGQQVTLSCSPISGHRSVSWYQQTPGQGLQFLFEYFSETQRNKGNFPGRFSGRQFSNSRSEMNVSTLELGDSALYLCASSPGQMVNEQFFGPGTRLTVL.

This clone was seen repeatedly, ten times or more. This sequence joins TRBV6-1 and TRBJ1-5; tentative D call: TRBD1 (5 bases). Trimming removed 7 bases at V and 0 bases at J, with 10 bases between. CDR1 and CDR2 (germline): MNHNS, SASEGT. The CDR3 has 14 residues. CDR3 in amino acids: CASNLGLSNQPQHF. Here the CDR3 DNA reads TGTGCCAGCAATCTGGGACTTAGCAATCAGCCCCAGCATTTT.

In its sample, this clone was seen many times. The chain carries TRBV9 and TRBJ2-1; D gene unclear. V was shortened by 4 bases and J by 1 base, with 18 bases between the two germline ends. Germline assignment: CDR1 SGDLS and CDR2 YYNGEE. CDR3 length: 17 amino acids. The CDR3 protein is CASSLSPRVGSYNEQFF. In DNA form, the CDR3 reads TGTGCCAGCAGCCTCAGCCCCCGGGTTGGGTCCTACAATGAGCAGTTCTTC.

Ten or more counts support this clone. The V and J genes are TRBV7-2 and TRBJ2-6; D perhaps matches TRBD2 (7 bases). Per the germline V gene, CDR1 is SGHTA and CDR2 is FQGNSA. The length of the CDR3 is 17 residues. V lost 5 bases and J lost 4, with 18 bases in between. CDR3 amino acids: CASSPGGGRLGANVLTF. The CDR3 coding sequence is TGTGCCAGCAGCCCTGGGGGGGGCCGTTTGGGGGCCAACGTCCTGACTTTC.

This clone was counted at least ten times. The chain employs TRBV18 and TRBJ2-7, with D possibly being TRBD2 (6 bases). Germline assignment: CDR1 KGHSH and CDR2 LQKENI. V was cut by 3 bases and J by 2 bases, with 11 bases left in between. The CDR3 sequence is 14 residues long. The CDR3 bases are TGTGCCAGCTCACCGGGGAGGAACGCCTACGAGCAGTACTTC. Protein product: CASSPGRNAYEQYF. Filled out from reference TRBV18 and TRBJ2-7, the complete variable domain reads NAGVMQNPRHLVRRRGQEARLRCSPMKGHSHVYWYRQLPEEGLKFMVYLQKENIIDESGMPKERFSAEFPKEGPSILRIQQVVRGDSAAYFCASSPGRNAYEQYFGPGTRLTVT.

This clone appeared many times. The rearrangement joins TRBV5-1 to TRBJ2-1; D gene ambiguous. Looked up from germline, CDR1 is SGHRS and CDR2 is YFSETQ. The CDR3 is made up of 13 amino acids. V lost 0 bases and J 4 bases, leaving 5 bases between the germline ends. Here the CDR3 DNA reads TGCGCCAGCAGCTTGGACAGTTACAATGAGCAGTTCTTC. It codes for CASSLDSYNEQFF.

This clone was found many times. This chain connects TRBV7-2 to TRBJ2-7; 7 nucleotides agree with TRBD1. Germline V gene lookup returns CDR1 SGHTA and CDR2 FQGNSA. This CDR3 has 16 amino acids. V lost 5 bases and J lost 6; bases outside the gene matches: 16. The CDR3: CASSEQLSYRGSEQYF. In DNA form, the CDR3 reads TGTGCCAGCAGCGAACAATTATCGTACAGGGGATCCGAGCAGTACTTC.

This clone was observed many times. The chain employs TRBV4-1 and TRBJ1-6; D is unclear. This CDR3 is built from 11 residues. V was trimmed by 1 base and J by 17 bases, leaving 9 bases between them. Germline-derived CDR1 and CDR2 are MGHRA and YSYEKL. DNA for the CDR3: TGCGCCAGCAGCCAAGCGTTCTTCTTCCACTTT. Amino acids: CASSQAFFFHF.

The rearrangement uses TRBV9 and TRBJ2-3, with 14 positions matching TRBD2. Germline loops: CDR1 SGDLS, CDR2 YYNGEE. The CDR3 consists of 17 residues. The V gene end was trimmed by 3 bases and the J gene end by 1 base; junction bases not matched to a gene: 4. The CDR3 loop reads CASSARGLAGGTDTQYF. The CDR3 bases are TGTGCCAGCAGCGCCAGGGGACTAGCGGGAGGCACAGATACGCAGTATTTT.

This clone was recorded a few times. The chain carries TRBV28 and TRBJ1-6; a possible D gene is TRBD1 (5 bases). V lost 9 bases and J 9 bases, leaving 18 bases between the germline ends. Germline CDR1 MDHEN, CDR2 SYDVKM. The CDR3 loop spans 14 amino acids. This CDR3 reads CASFEGLRSSPLHF. The DNA of the CDR3 is TGTGCCAGTTTCGAGGGACTGCGTTCTTCACCCCTCCACTTT.